A single sample is the source of the 25 T cell receptor beta chains below, sequenced in a study of blood T cell repertoires in COVID-19. Produced via immunoSEQ multiplex PCR; TCRdb's table is partial and in-frame only. This table holds roughly 290,000 clones, approximately 88% found once. The sequencing sample was made of PBMCs or T cells enriched from blood (not recorded which). Every receptor here comes from a middle-aged woman who had recovered from COVID-19.

The V and J genes are TRBV2 and TRBJ1-5, with TRBD1 matching 12 bases. J was trimmed by 0 bases and V by 6 bases; bases with no gene match: 9. The CDR3 is 18 residues long. Germline V lookup: CDR1 SNHLY, CDR2 FYNNEI. CDR3 in amino acids: CASSPGQGAGYSNQPQHF. The CDR3 DNA is TGTGCCAGCAGCCCGGGACAGGGGGCCGGTTATAGCAATCAGCCCCAGCATTTT.

This chain connects TRBV6-5 to TRBJ1-5; D is undetermined. V lost 0 bases, J lost 1 base, and 7 bases lay in between. The CDR3 has 15 residues. The germline V gene encodes CDR1 MNHEY and CDR2 SVGAGI. Here the CDR3 DNA reads TGTGCCAGCAGTTACTCCTTCTCGAGCAATCAGCCCCAGCATTTT. Encoded protein: CASSYSFSSNQPQHF.

The chain has TRBV19 and TRBJ2-2; D remains ambiguous. CDR1 and CDR2 (germline): LNHDA, SQIVND (reference sequence). The CDR3 runs 15 residues. V was trimmed by 6 bases and J by 5 bases, leaving 16 bases between them. The CDR3 region has the DNA TGTGCCAGTAGCGAATGGTTGATACGGACCGGGGAGCTGTTTTTT. Its protein product is CASSEWLIRTGELFF.

V and J are TRBV3-1 (or the pseudogene TRBV3-2) and TRBJ2-5, with 12 positions matching TRBD1. CDR1 is LGHDT and CDR2 is YNNKEL in the germline V gene (reference sequence). There are 16 residues in the CDR3. The V and J ends lost 1 base and 5 bases, in that order; junction bases with no gene match: 5. CDR3 region: CASSQGGQGAYETQYF. The CDR3 nucleotides read TGTGCCAGCAGCCAAGGGGGACAGGGGGCTTACGAGACCCAGTACTTC.

The J gene is TRBJ2-4, the V gene TRBV29-1; 7 bases are shared with TRBD1. V was clipped by 4 bases and J by 3 bases; unmatched bases: 3. The CDR3 sequence is 13 residues long. Per germline, CDR1 SQVTM and CDR2 ANQGSEA. CDR3 nucleotide sequence: TGCAGCGTTGGGGGGACAGACAAAAACATTCAGTACTTC. Its protein product is CSVGGTDKNIQYF.

The rearrangement links TRBV7-3 to TRBJ2-5; tentatively, D is TRBD2 (7 bases). The CDR3 has 13 amino acids. CDR1 and CDR2 (germline): SGHTA, FQGTGA. The V and J ends lost 3 bases and 9 bases respectively, with 14 bases between them. Written as DNA, the CDR3 is TGTGCCAGCAGCTTGGGGGGCGCGGGGGCCCAGTACTTC. It specifies CASSLGGAGAQYF.

The genes are TRBV20-1 and TRBJ2-5; 9 bases align to TRBD2. The junction had 6 bases not matched to a gene; V was cut back by 3 bases and J by 4 bases. The CDR3 consists of 14 residues. Germline V CDR1 and CDR2: DFQATT, SNEGSKA (reference sequence). The chain's CDR3 is CSASRLAGRETQYF. The CDR3 nucleotides read TGCAGTGCTAGTAGGCTAGCGGGGCGAGAGACCCAGTACTTC.

J is TRBJ2-1 and V is TRBV7-8; D is possibly TRBD2 (6 bases). The CDR3 length is 14 residues. Trimming took 3 bases from V and 8 from J, leaving 14 bases between them. Germline assignment: CDR1 SGHVS and CDR2 FQNEAQ. The CDR3 DNA is TGTGCCAGCAGCTTCACGGAAACGGGGGATGAGCAGTTCTTC. It yields the protein CASSFTETGDEQFF. Looking up the rest from reference TRBV7-8 and TRBJ2-1 gives the full variable domain: GAGVSQSPRYKVAKRGQDVALRCDPISGHVSLFWYQQALGQGPEFLTYFQNEAQLDKSGLPSDRFFAERPEGSVSTLKIQRTQQEDSAVYLCASSFTETGDEQFFGPGTRLTVL.

The J gene is TRBJ2-3, the V gene TRBV3-1 (or the pseudogene TRBV3-2); no clear D gene. V was clipped by 4 bases and J by 1 base, with 6 bases between them. This CDR3 is 13 amino acids long. Germline CDR1 is LGHDT and CDR2 is YNNKEL (reference sequence). For the CDR3, the DNA is TGTGCCAGCAGCCGCCGGGGCACAGATACGCAGTATTTT. Translated, it gives CASSRRGTDTQYF.

The V and J genes are TRBV19 and TRBJ1-1; D gene uncertain. The germline V and J ends were trimmed by 1 base and 0 bases, with 6 bases remaining between them. The CDR3 is 14 residues long. CDR1 LNHDA and CDR2 SQIVND come from the germline V gene (reference sequence). The CDR3 sequence is CASSIGQLNTEAFF. Here the CDR3 DNA reads TGTGCCAGTAGTATAGGGCAGTTGAACACTGAAGCTTTCTTT.

This chain joins TRBV27 and TRBJ2-7; 9 nucleotides line up with TRBD2. Germline CDR1 MNHEY, CDR2 SMNVEV (reference sequence). The CDR3 has 14 amino acids. V was clipped by 8 bases and J by 4 bases; unmatched bases: 9. CDR3: CASQVSGSWYEQYF. CDR3 nucleotides: TGTGCCAGCCAGGTTAGCGGGAGCTGGTACGAGCAGTACTTC.

V gene TRBV6-5 combines with J gene TRBJ1-2, with 11 positions matching TRBD1. CDR1 is MNHEY and CDR2 is SVGAGI in the germline V gene. Germline trimming cut 6 bases from V and 8 bases from J; bases unmatched to any gene: 11. CDR3 size: 15 residues. CDR3 sequence reads: CASSNRGQGARGYTF. The CDR3 DNA reads TGTGCCAGCAGCAATAGAGGACAGGGGGCGCGGGGCTACACCTTC.

V and J are TRBV27 and TRBJ2-7; 7 bases fit TRBD2. Unmatched junction bases numbered 10, after V lost 3 bases and J lost 5 bases. The CDR3 is 15 residues long. Looked up from germline, CDR1 is MNHEY and CDR2 is SMNVEV (reference sequence). The CDR3 coding sequence is TGTGCCAGCAGTTTGTCTAGCGGATGGGGAGACGAGCAGTACTTC. Residues: CASSLSSGWGDEQYF.

The chain has TRBV28 and TRBJ1-6; D perhaps matches TRBD1 (5 bases). Germline CDR1 is MDHEN and CDR2 is SYDVKM. The CDR3 covers 13 residues. V lost 6 bases to trimming and J lost 6 bases, with 9 bases between them. The CDR3 DNA reads as TGTGCCAGCAGAAGGACATTTAATTCACCCCTCCACTTT. It yields the protein CASRRTFNSPLHF.

This clone was seen just once. This sequence joins TRBV19 and TRBJ1-4; 7 bases align to TRBD1. The CDR3 has 15 residues. V trimming: 5 bases; J trimming: 8 bases; junction bases outside the gene matches: 11. Germline V gives CDR1 LNHDA, CDR2 SQIVND (reference sequence). DNA for the CDR3: TGTGCCAGTAGTGGTGGGGGGACAGCGGAAGAAAAACTGTTTTTT. Its protein product is CASSGGGTAEEKLFF.

J is TRBJ2-1 and V is TRBV11-3; D is perhaps TRBD2 (6 bases). V gave up 4 bases and J gave up 0 bases, with 16 bases separating them. The CDR3 is made up of 17 amino acids. CDR1 is SGHNT, CDR2 YENEEA, per germline. The CDR3: CASSSGPGRSSYNEQFF. Here the CDR3 DNA reads TGTGCCAGCAGCTCAGGTCCTGGGAGGAGCTCCTACAATGAGCAGTTCTTC.

This clone was found once. The chain is built from TRBV28 and TRBJ1-5, with D perhaps TRBD1 (6 bases). The germline V gene has CDR1 MDHEN and CDR2 SYDVKM. V lost 6 bases and J lost 2, with 14 bases in between. CDR3 length: 15 residues. The CDR3 DNA reads TGTGCCAGCAGGCGGTCACAGGGAGGCAATCAGCCCCAGCATTTT. Translating gives CASRRSQGGNQPQHF.

The rearrangement links TRBV2 to TRBJ1-2; D is perhaps TRBD1 (6 bases). Trimming cost V 9 bases and J 4 bases, with 12 bases left between them. Germline-derived CDR1 and CDR2 are SNHLY and FYNNEI. This CDR3 spans 12 amino acids. The CDR3 sequence is CASSQGPYGYTF. As DNA, the CDR3 is TGTGCCAGTTCACAGGGTCCCTATGGCTACACCTTC.

This chain uses TRBV7-9 with TRBJ2-1, with a weak D call TRBD1 (6 bases). The CDR3 totals 15 residues. Germline values: CDR1 SEHNR, CDR2 FQNEAQ (reference sequence). The V gene lost 5 bases and the J gene lost 9 bases, with 20 bases spanning the gap. The CDR3 protein is CASSPNRGFVGEQFF. For the CDR3, the DNA is TGTGCCAGCAGCCCTAATAGGGGGTTTGTCGGTGAGCAGTTCTTC.

The V call is TRBV2, the J call TRBJ1-1; the D gene is possibly TRBD1 (5 bases). The CDR3 loop spans 13 amino acids. V was shortened by 6 bases and J by 4 bases, with 12 bases between the two germline ends. Germline-derived CDR1 and CDR2 are SNHLY and FYNNEI. The CDR3 DNA reads TGTGCCAGCAGGGTGGAAAGGGGCACTGAAGCTTTCTTT. Translation: CASRVERGTEAFF. Full variable domain (outside the CDR3, taken from reference TRBV2 and TRBJ1-1): EPEVTQTPSHQVTQMGQEVILRCVPISNHLYFYWYRQILGQKVEFLVSFYNNEISEKSEIFDDQFSVERPDGSNFTLKIRSTKLEDSAMYFCASRVERGTEAFFGQGTRLTVV.

The rearrangement uses TRBV7-2 and TRBJ2-7; no reliable D call. The germline V gene encodes CDR1 SGHTA and CDR2 FQGNSA. The CDR3 runs 19 residues. The V and J ends lost 1 base and 2 bases respectively, with 24 bases between them. CDR3 nucleotide sequence: TGTGCCAGCAGCTTAGAACCGAGTTCCCTAGGTGGAGATACCTACGAGCAGTACTTC. This sequence encodes CASSLEPSSLGGDTYEQYF. Supplemented by reference TRBV7-2 and TRBJ2-7, the full variable domain reads GAGVSQSPSNKVTEKGKDVELRCDPISGHTALYWYRQSLGQGLEFLIYFQGNSAPDKSGLPSDRFSAERTGGSVSTLTIQRTQQEDSAVYLCASSLEPSSLGGDTYEQYFGPGTRLTVT.

V gene TRBV7-2 combines with J gene TRBJ2-1, with 10 bases identical to TRBD2. After removal of 5 bases from V and 4 bases from J, the junction contained 5 bases not matched to a gene. The CDR3 loop spans 15 amino acids. CDR1 is SGHTA and CDR2 is FQGNSA in the germline V gene. CDR3 in amino acids: CASSGGLAHYNEQFF. CDR3 coding DNA: TGTGCCAGCAGCGGGGGACTAGCGCATTACAATGAGCAGTTCTTC.

This clone came up a few times. The chain combines TRBV29-1 with TRBJ2-3, with D maybe TRBD1 (6 bases). V was pared by 7 bases and J by 0 bases, with 23 bases between. This CDR3 is 17 amino acids long. Germline CDR1 is SQVTM and CDR2 is ANQGSEA. CDR3 residues: CSARRASTGSSTDTQYF. CDR3 bases: TGCAGCGCCCGCAGAGCCTCAACAGGGTCCAGCACAGATACGCAGTATTTT.

The chain uses TRBV28 and TRBJ2-1; tentative D call: TRBD2 (5 bases). The length of the CDR3 is 12 residues. The ends were cut back, 9 bases at V and 5 bases at J, with 11 bases in the middle. Germline V gives CDR1 MDHEN, CDR2 SYDVKM. The CDR3 loop reads CASSPGNNEQFF. In nucleotides, the CDR3 is TGTGCCAGTTCCCCGGGGAACAATGAGCAGTTCTTC.

This chain links TRBV30 with TRBJ2-1, with 12 bases fitting TRBD1. The CDR3 contains 14 residues. Germline V lookup: CDR1 GTSNPN, CDR2 SVGIG (reference sequence). The CDR3: CACARDRGLYEQFF. The CDR3 nucleotides read TGTGCTTGTGCCAGGGACAGGGGGCTATATGAGCAGTTCTTC.